This T cell receptor (beta chain) was recorded in a study of identical twins. V lost 0 bases to trimming and J lost 2 bases, with 4 bases between them. The CDR3 length is 13 residues. Germline V CDR1 and CDR2: SGDLS, YYNGEE. From the 5' RACE reads, TCRdb called clonotypes with MiXCR, one entry per CDR3 protein. The sample contains about 530,000 distinct CDR3 sequences, about 22% of which appear only once. This clonotype was seen a few times. The sample also formed part of further work on yellow fever vaccine responses in identical twins.

The receptor's source is a woman under 30 in good health. Sequencing input: CD4+ T cells sorted from blood. The chain recombines TRBV9 with TRBJ2-3; no clear D gene. The CDR3 sequence is CASSVALTDTQYF. The CDR3 DNA sequence: TGTGCCAGCAGCGTAGCCCTCACAGATACGCAGTATTTT.